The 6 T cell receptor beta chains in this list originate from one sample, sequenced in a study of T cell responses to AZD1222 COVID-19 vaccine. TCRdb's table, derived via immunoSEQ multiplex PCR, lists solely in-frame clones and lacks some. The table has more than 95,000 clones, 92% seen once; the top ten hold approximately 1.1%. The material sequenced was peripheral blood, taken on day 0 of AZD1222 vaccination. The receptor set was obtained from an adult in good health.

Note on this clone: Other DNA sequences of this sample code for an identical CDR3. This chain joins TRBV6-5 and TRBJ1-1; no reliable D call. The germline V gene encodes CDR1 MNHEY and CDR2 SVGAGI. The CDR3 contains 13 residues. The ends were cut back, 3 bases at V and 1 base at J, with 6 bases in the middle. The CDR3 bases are TGTGCCAGCAGTTATGGAGGGAACACTGAAGCTTTCTTT. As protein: CASSYGGNTEAFF.

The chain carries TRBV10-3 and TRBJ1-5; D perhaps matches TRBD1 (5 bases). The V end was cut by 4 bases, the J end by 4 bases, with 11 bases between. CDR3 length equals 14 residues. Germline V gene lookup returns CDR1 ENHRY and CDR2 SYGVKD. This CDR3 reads CAISAPGWNQPQHF. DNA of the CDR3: TGTGCCATCAGTGCGCCAGGGTGGAATCAGCCCCAGCATTTT.

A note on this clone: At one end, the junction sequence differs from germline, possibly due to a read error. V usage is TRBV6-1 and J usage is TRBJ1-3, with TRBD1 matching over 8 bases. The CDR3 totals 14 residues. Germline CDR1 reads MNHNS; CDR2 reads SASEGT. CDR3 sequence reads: CASREGQGRNTIYF. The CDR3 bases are TGTGCCAGCAGGGAAGGACAGGGACGAAACACCATATATTTT.

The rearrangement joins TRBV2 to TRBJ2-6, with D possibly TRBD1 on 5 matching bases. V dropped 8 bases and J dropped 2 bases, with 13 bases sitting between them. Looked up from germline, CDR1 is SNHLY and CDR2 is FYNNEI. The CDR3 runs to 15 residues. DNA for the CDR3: TGTGCCAGCGGACCAGGGCAAGCTGGGGCCAACGTCCTGACTTTC. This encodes CASGPGQAGANVLTF.

CDR3: CASSSDRGRPQPQHF. CDR3 DNA sequence: TGTGCCAGCAGCTCTGACAGGGGGCGACCTCAGCCCCAGCATTTT. This chain connects TRBV5-6 to TRBJ1-5, with 10 bases identical to TRBD1. V gave up 3 bases and J gave up 6 bases; unmatched junction bases: 6. CDR1 and CDR2 (germline): SGHDT, YYEEEE. CDR3 size: 15 residues.

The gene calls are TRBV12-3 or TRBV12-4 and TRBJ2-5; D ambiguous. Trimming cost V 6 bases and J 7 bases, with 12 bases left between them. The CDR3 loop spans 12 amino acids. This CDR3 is CASRIAMGTQYF. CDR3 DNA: TGTGCCAGCAGAATCGCGATGGGGACCCAGTACTTC.